One and the same sample provided the 27 T cell receptor beta chains below, sequenced in a study of Graves' ophthalmopathy and Graves' hyperthyroidism. The authors amplified TCR beta CDR3 regions from RNA transcripts. Second-round multiplex PCR came after a first-round RT-PCR that employed HTBI primers. TCRdb re-derived calls from the multiplex PCR reads in MiXCR, one entry per CDR3 protein. This sample carries fewer than 400,000 distinct CDR3 sequences, around 18% of them seen once, and the ten largest clones take about 1.6%. Sequenced: peripheral blood. These receptors originate from a woman aged 18-29 years with Graves' ophthalmopathy.

This clonotype was counted ten times or more. The V call is TRBV27, the J call TRBJ2-7; 8 bases line up with TRBD2. Germline V lookup: CDR1 MNHEY, CDR2 SMNVEV (reference sequence). CDR3 length equals 14 residues. J lost 7 bases, V lost 8 bases, and 13 bases had no gene match. CDR3 DNA sequence: TGTGCCAGCGGGATACCAAGCGGGGGCCGGGAGCAGTACTTC. Protein: CASGIPSGGREQYF.

This clonotype was seen many times. V gene TRBV7-9 combines with J gene TRBJ1-1; TRBD1 aligns across 7 bases. There are 14 residues in the CDR3. Trimming removed 2 bases from V and 2 bases from J; junction bases left unmatched: 2. Germline V lookup: CDR1 SEHNR, CDR2 FQNEAQ (reference sequence). CDR3 bases: TGTGCCAGCAGCTTAACAGGGGACAACACTGAAGCTTTCTTT. This sequence encodes CASSLTGDNTEAFF. The full variable domain, completed using reference TRBV7-9 and TRBJ1-1, is DTGVSQNPRHKITKRGQNVTFRCDPISEHNRLYWYRQTLGQGPEFLTYFQNEAQLEKSRLLSDRFSAERPKGSFSTLEIQRTEQGDSAMYLCASSLTGDNTEAFFGQGTRLTVV.

This chain links TRBV28 with TRBJ2-7; no firm D call. CDR3 length: 14 residues. V was trimmed by 10 bases and J by 2 bases, leaving 18 bases between them. Germline V gives CDR1 MDHEN, CDR2 SYDVKM. The CDR3 nucleotides read TGTGCCACTAAAGACGATGGAGCTACCTACGAGCAGTACTTC. Residues: CATKDDGATYEQYF.

This clonotype has a handful of counts. V gene TRBV9 combines with J gene TRBJ2-5; 9 bases match TRBD1. The trim removed 4 bases at V and 4 bases at J, leaving 8 bases unmatched. The CDR3 is 15 amino acids. CDR1 is SGDLS and CDR2 is YYNGEE in the germline V gene. The CDR3 is CASSYRDRETETQYF. CDR3 in DNA: TGTGCCAGCAGCTACCGGGACAGGGAGACAGAGACCCAGTACTTC. Combining the CDR3 with reference TRBV9 and TRBJ2-5 gives the whole variable domain DSGVTQTPKHLITATGQRVTLRCSPRSGDLSVYWYQQSLDQGLQFLIQYYNGEERAKGNILERFSAQQFPDLHSELNLSSLELGDSALYFCASSYRDRETETQYFGPGTRLLVL.

This clonotype was counted at least ten times. The rearrangement uses TRBV12-3 or TRBV12-4 and TRBJ2-5, with D uncertain. Trimming took off 2 bases at V and 5 bases at J, with 15 bases between the two ends. This CDR3 is built from 15 residues. The CDR3 region has the DNA TGTGCCAGCAGTTTAAACGGGCGACCCCCGGAGACCCAGTACTTC. Its translation is CASSLNGRPPETQYF.

At least ten counts were recorded for this clonotype. This rearrangement joins TRBV6-5 to TRBJ2-7; a possible D gene is TRBD2 (6 bases). Germline V CDR1 and CDR2: MNHEY, SVGAGI. CDR3 length: 16 amino acids. The V end was cut by 0 bases, the J end by 0 bases, with 12 bases between. This chain's CDR3 is CASSYSRGLHSYEQYF. The CDR3 nucleotides read TGTGCCAGCAGTTACTCTAGGGGACTCCACTCCTACGAGCAGTACTTC.

This clonotype was seen many times. The chain combines TRBV7-2 with TRBJ1-1, with D possibly TRBD1 on 6 matching bases. Trimming left V 5 bases short and J 5 bases short, with 15 bases between. Germline V CDR1 and CDR2: SGHTA, FQGNSA. The CDR3 is 14 amino acids. The CDR3, as DNA: TGTGCCAGCAGCCGCGGGAGAGGGGGAACTGAAGCTTTCTTT. Translating it yields CASSRGRGGTEAFF. Full variable domain (rest looked up from reference TRBV7-2 and TRBJ1-1): GAGVSQSPSNKVTEKGKDVELRCDPISGHTALYWYRQSLGQGLEFLIYFQGNSAPDKSGLPSDRFSAERTGGSVSTLTIQRTQQEDSAVYLCASSRGRGGTEAFFGQGTRLTVV.

Written as DNA, the CDR3 is TGTGCCAGCAGCTTAAGGGCTACCGACACCGGGGAGCTGTTTTTT. It is translated as CASSLRATDTGELFF. The V and J genes are TRBV11-2 and TRBJ2-2; D is undetermined. The CDR3 totals 15 residues. Deletions cut 2 bases from V and 3 bases from J, with 10 bases between. Germline assignment: CDR1 SGHAT and CDR2 FQNNGV.

This clonotype has a count of ten or more. This rearrangement joins TRBV20-1 to TRBJ2-4; D not resolved. The germline V gene has CDR1 DFQATT and CDR2 SNEGSKA (reference sequence). Trimming took off 4 bases at V and 0 bases at J, with 4 bases between the two ends. This CDR3 spans 12 amino acids. The CDR3 region is CSAKLAKNIQYF. The DNA of the CDR3 is TGCAGTGCTAAGCTAGCCAAAAACATTCAGTACTTC.

This clonotype was seen at least ten times. This chain joins TRBV6-5 and TRBJ2-5; D unresolved. This CDR3 is built from 15 residues. V lost 5 bases and J lost 1, with 14 bases in between. CDR1 is MNHEY, CDR2 SVGAGI, per germline. Written as DNA, the CDR3 is TGTGCCAGCAGTCCCCTGCGGACGGGCCAAGAGACCCAGTACTTC. Its protein is CASSPLRTGQETQYF.

This clonotype was detected many times. The V and J genes are TRBV29-1 and TRBJ2-2; TRBD2 matches 11 bases. CDR1 is SQVTM, CDR2 ANQGSEA, per germline. The CDR3 totals 15 residues. With 2 bases clipped from V and 4 bases from J, the junction kept 3 bases outside the gene matches. CDR3 DNA: TGCAGCGTTGAAACTAGCGGGAGACCCACCGGGGAGCTGTTTTTT. It specifies CSVETSGRPTGELFF.

The sample holds many counts of this clonotype. V is TRBV19 and J is TRBJ1-1; 9 bases are a match to TRBD1. Germline-derived CDR1 and CDR2 are LNHDA and SQIVND (reference sequence). V shed 6 bases, J shed 5 bases, and the junction held 13 bases outside the gene matches. The CDR3 has 16 amino acids. This CDR3 is CASSHGQGRIRTEAFF. CDR3 nucleotide sequence: TGTGCCAGTAGCCATGGACAGGGGAGGATTCGGACTGAAGCTTTCTTT. The full variable domain, in which reference TRBV19 and TRBJ1-1 provide the parts outside the CDR3, is DGGITQSPKYLFRKEGQNVTLSCEQNLNHDAMYWYRQDPGQGLRLIYYSQIVNDFQKGDIAEGYSVSREKKESFPLTVTSAQKNPTAFYLCASSHGQGRIRTEAFFGQGTRLTVV.

This rearrangement joins TRBV12-3 or TRBV12-4 to TRBJ1-6; tentatively, D is TRBD1 (5 bases). CDR3 length: 14 residues. The V and J ends lost 6 bases and 9 bases respectively, with 15 bases between them. CDR3 sequence (DNA): TGTGCCAGCAGCCTGGGAGGGGTACCTTCACCCCTCCACTTT. It is translated as CASSLGGVPSPLHF.

Many counts were recorded for this clonotype. This chain joins TRBV25-1 and TRBJ1-2; no clear D gene. Germline CDR1 MGHDK, CDR2 SYGVNS. The CDR3 extends over 10 amino acids. Between the trimmed V and J ends, which lost 7 bases and 6 bases, there was a span of 6 bases. Here the CDR3 DNA reads TGTGCCAGCAAGGGTAATGGCTACACCTTC. It specifies CASKGNGYTF.

This clonotype was picked up many times. V usage is TRBV12-3 or TRBV12-4 and J usage is TRBJ1-1; D unclear. This CDR3 contains 11 residues. Trimming stripped 6 bases from V and 4 bases from J, with 6 bases between. The CDR3 region is CASRVGTEAFF. The CDR3 DNA follows: TGTGCCAGCAGGGTGGGCACTGAAGCTTTCTTT.

This clonotype was seen only a few times. The CDR3 region is CASSGQGRVYEQYF. CDR3 DNA sequence: TGTGCCAGCAGTGGACAGGGGAGGGTCTACGAGCAGTACTTC. The rearrangement uses TRBV6-1 and TRBJ2-7; D is possibly TRBD1 (8 bases). Germline CDR1 is MNHNS and CDR2 is SASEGT. Trimming pared 4 bases from V and 3 bases from J, leaving 13 bases between. The CDR3 is 14 residues long.

In this sample, this clonotype turned up many times. CDR3 amino acids: CAWSVKRNTEAFF. CDR3 bases: TGTGCCTGGAGTGTGAAGAGAAACACTGAAGCTTTCTTT. The genes are TRBV30 and TRBJ1-1; no clear D. The germline CDR1 and CDR2 sequences are GTSNPN and SVGIG (reference sequence). Trimming took off 0 bases at V and 2 bases at J, with 7 bases between the two ends. The CDR3 has 13 residues.

This sequence joins TRBV7-2 and TRBJ2-5; unclear D gene. CDR1 SGHTA and CDR2 FQGNSA come from the germline V gene. V was clipped by 2 bases and J by 5 bases, with 9 bases between them. This CDR3 has 13 amino acids. The CDR3 DNA is TGTGCCAGCAGCTTAATGGTTGATGAGACCCAGTACTTC. It codes for CASSLMVDETQYF.

This clonotype was counted ten times or more. The genes are TRBV6-2 or TRBV6-3 and TRBJ2-5; no definite D call. V gave up 0 bases and J gave up 1 base, with 15 bases separating them. The germline CDR1 and CDR2 sequences are MNHEY and SVGEGT. There are 17 residues in the CDR3. The CDR3 sequence: CASSYSMSASAQETQYF. The CDR3 bases are TGTGCCAGCAGTTACTCGATGTCGGCATCGGCCCAAGAGACCCAGTACTTC.

Concerning this clonotype: Because it lacks the conserved phenylalanine or tryptophan at the end, this CDR3 is likely a read error. The chain employs TRBV6-1 and TRBJ2-7; tentative D call: TRBD1 (5 bases). The V end was cut by 5 bases, the J end by 6 bases, with 14 bases between. This CDR3 has 13 amino acids. The germline V gene encodes CDR1 MNHNS and CDR2 SASEGT. CDR3 bases: TGTGCCAGCAGTCGCGTCAGGGTAGCCGAGCAGTACTCC. Residues: CASSRVRVAEQYS.

This clonotype was detected ten times or more. The chain carries TRBV5-4 and TRBJ2-2; 8 bases are a match to TRBD1. The CDR3 is made up of 17 amino acids. Trimming at V came to 2 bases and at J to 2 bases, leaving 8 bases not matched to a gene. Germline V CDR1 and CDR2: SGHNT, YYREEE (reference sequence). The CDR3 nucleotides are TGTGCCAGCAGCTTCCAGGGGGCTCGGATTAACACCGGGGAGCTGTTTTTT. Translated: CASSFQGARINTGELFF.

This clonotype has a single count. In DNA, the CDR3 is TGTGCCAGCAGCTACGGTAGGGGGTCAGGCTATGGCTACACCTTC. Protein: CASSYGRGSGYGYTF. The V gene is TRBV13, the J gene TRBJ1-2; the D gene is possibly TRBD1 (6 bases). The CDR3 contains 15 residues. CDR1 is PRHDT and CDR2 is FYEKMQ in the germline V gene (reference sequence). V was shortened by 4 bases and J by 4 bases, with 16 bases between the two germline ends. The whole variable domain, remainder taken from reference TRBV13 and TRBJ1-2, is AAGVIQSPRHLIKEKRETATLKCYPIPRHDTVYWYQQGPGQDPQFLISFYEKMQSDKGSIPDRFSAQQFSDYHSELNMSSLELGDSALYFCASSYGRGSGYGYTFGSGTRLTVV.

This clonotype was found a few times. J is TRBJ2-5 and V is TRBV6-1; weak D call: TRBD1 (6 bases). The V gene's germline CDR1 is MNHNS and CDR2 SASEGT. Trimming took 6 bases from V and 4 from J, leaving 21 bases between them. The CDR3 sequence is 16 residues long. The CDR3 reads CASSNNAQGMGETQYF. The CDR3 coding sequence is TGTGCCAGCAGCAACAACGCACAGGGAATGGGAGAGACCCAGTACTTC.

Many counts were recorded for this clonotype. This may come from a read error, since a much larger clone is one base off. The rearrangement uses TRBV6-2 or TRBV6-3 and TRBJ1-1; D gene ambiguous. Trimming left V 8 bases short and J 4 bases short, with 23 bases between. CDR1 MNHEY and CDR2 SVGEGT come from the germline V gene. There are 16 residues in the CDR3. CDR3: CASWNPLDGMSTEAFF. The CDR3 DNA is TGTGCCAGCTGGAACCCACTCGACGGGATGAGCACTGAAGCTTTCTTT.

CDR3 in amino acids: CAGEDRANTGELFF. The CDR3 DNA sequence: TGTGCCGGGGAGGACAGGGCGAACACCGGGGAGCTGTTTTTT. The chain has TRBV6-1 and TRBJ2-2; 8 bases are a match to TRBD1. CDR1 and CDR2 from the germline V gene are MNHNS and SASEGT. Trimming removed 11 bases from V and 0 bases from J; junction bases left unmatched: 5. The CDR3 contains 14 residues.

The chain links TRBV29-1 to TRBJ1-2; D is perhaps TRBD1 (6 bases). The germline CDR1 and CDR2 sequences are SQVTM and ANQGSEA. This CDR3 has 16 amino acids. V was trimmed by 4 bases and J by 1 base, leaving 19 bases between them. The CDR3 here is CSVVGTGNHFNYGYTF. The CDR3 DNA is TGCAGCGTTGTCGGTACAGGGAACCATTTTAACTATGGCTACACCTTC.

The table lists this clonotype with many counts. CDR3 amino acids: CASSLGTGANQPQHF. CDR3 nucleotides: TGCGCCAGCAGCCTGGGGACAGGGGCCAATCAGCCCCAGCATTTT. V gene TRBV4-3 combines with J gene TRBJ1-5; 10 bases align to TRBD1. V lost 4 bases to trimming and J lost 3 bases; unmatched junction nucleotides: 3. This CDR3 has 15 residues. Per the germline V gene, CDR1 is LGHNA and CDR2 is YSLEER.